This TCR beta chain was captured by sequencing in a study of read filtering for tumor transcriptome and immune sequencing. For the study at large: By R-ISS, stages I, II and III held around 8, 15 and 7 patients. Study findings and constraints: The CD138-negative fraction was mixed bone marrow immune cells, not pure T cells.

As for this clonotype: Its antigen is as yet unknown. A read error is likely here: a far larger clone is one base away.

The library was built from roughly 400 ng RNA with molecular barcoded adaptors for alpha/delta and beta/gamma chains. A single record per CDR3 protein comes from TCRdb applying MiXCR to the reads. The sample has over 45,000 distinct CDR3 sequences, approximately 22% seen once. Germline values: CDR1 SGHTA, CDR2 FQGNSA. The CDR3 length is 12 residues. Sequencing was performed on a population of CD138-negative cells sorted from bone marrow. The chain joins TRBV7-2 to TRBJ2-1, with D unresolved. The receptor was derived from a donor at least 40 years old with multiple myeloma. CDR3 bases: TGTGTCAGCAGCCCATGGGGAACAGAGCAGTTCTTC. Its translation: CVSSPWGTEQFF.